This T cell receptor beta chain was observed in a study of T cell repertoires in cytomegalovirus infection. Looking at the study overall: Public TCR beta signatures provided an indication of both CMV infection and a matching HLA type. Findings and limits, study-wide: HLA-C-restricted CMV-specific TCR beta clonotypes were dominant in the ex vivo response. Individuals carrying CMV plus the relevant HLA were identified by cumulative frequency of public TCR beta families.

One entry per CDR3 protein results from TCRdb running MiXCR on the reads. Of 150,000 to 200,000 distinct CDR3 sequences listed, 8% to 10% were seen once; the top ten hold around 4.4%. V was clipped by 5 bases and J by 5 bases, with 31 bases between them. This CDR3 spans 20 amino acids. This clonotype was seen ten or more times. The antigen remains undetermined. The sequence came from a human donor in good health (CMV status not recorded). Some clones in this sample may be carry-over from other donors' samples. J is TRBJ2-1 and V is TRBV12-3 or TRBV12-4; maybe TRBD2 (6 bases). The sequencing sample was made of PBMCs. CDR3 in amino acids: CASSHRPFLGAGGEDNEQFF. In nucleotides, the CDR3 is TGTGCCAGCAGTCACCGTCCCTTCTTAGGAGCGGGTGGGGAGGACAATGAGCAGTTCTTC.